The 16 T cell receptor beta chains listed next were all sequenced from one sample in a study of blood T cell repertoires in COVID-19. Sequencing was performed with immunoSEQ multiplex PCR; in TCRdb, only in-frame clones are kept and a portion is missing. The sample includes roughly 100,000 clones, almost 85% of them seen just once. Sequenced: peripheral blood. These receptors all stem from a man aged 40-55 years with active or convalescent COVID-19.

The sample holds one count of this clone. The V and J genes are TRBV3-1 (or the pseudogene TRBV3-2) and TRBJ1-4; 9 bases align to TRBD1. The CDR3 loop spans 16 amino acids. The V and J ends lost 4 bases and 8 bases, in that order; junction bases with no gene match: 11. Germline V gene lookup returns CDR1 LGHDT and CDR2 YNNKEL (reference sequence). The CDR3: CASSLRGGTGSEKLFF. Written as DNA, the CDR3 is TGTGCCAGCAGCCTCCGTGGCGGGACAGGGAGCGAAAAACTGTTTTTT.

This chain connects TRBV6-6 to TRBJ1-5; TRBD1 agrees at 7 bases. V trimming: 6 bases; J trimming: 5 bases; junction bases outside the gene matches: 7. The CDR3 runs to 14 residues. The germline V gene encodes CDR1 MNHNY and CDR2 SVGAGI (reference sequence). CDR3 nucleotides: TGTGCCAGCAGCCTCGGGACAGCCCATCAGCCCCAGCATTTT. Its protein is CASSLGTAHQPQHF.

V gene TRBV29-1 combines with J gene TRBJ2-3, with 9 bases lining up with TRBD2. The CDR3 runs to 14 residues. The V and J ends lost 2 bases and 2 bases, in that order; junction bases with no gene match: 2. Germline V gives CDR1 SQVTM, CDR2 ANQGSEA. In DNA, the CDR3 is TGCAGCGTTGAAATAGCGGGGGCCACAGATACGCAGTATTTT. The encoded protein is CSVEIAGATDTQYF.

This chain links TRBV7-6 with TRBJ2-2; 9 nucleotides align to TRBD2. Trimming took 0 bases from V and 1 from J; bases not matched to a gene: 9. This CDR3 has 19 amino acids. Looked up from germline, CDR1 is SGHVS and CDR2 is FNYEAQ. Here the CDR3 DNA reads TGTGCCAGCAGCTTAGCGGGACTAGCCTCGGGGGTGAACACCGGGGAGCTGTTTTTT. Translation gives CASSLAGLASGVNTGELFF.

V and J are TRBV12-3 or TRBV12-4 and TRBJ1-3; D may be TRBD1 (6 bases). The CDR3 consists of 13 residues. Trimming shortened V by 8 bases and J by 0 bases, and 8 bases separated the two germline ends. The chain's CDR3 is CASVQGSGNTIYF. Here the CDR3 DNA reads TGTGCCAGCGTACAGGGCTCTGGAAACACCATATATTTT.

With regard to this clone: An end of the junction does not agree with germline; a read error may underlie this. The CDR3 nucleotides read TGTGCCGGCAGTTTTACCGGGACAGGAAACAATGAGCAGTTCTTC. This codes for CAGSFTGTGNNEQFF. V is TRBV5-4 and J is TRBJ2-1; 8 positions agree with TRBD1. The CDR3 extends over 15 amino acids. CDR1 is SGHNT and CDR2 is YYREEE in the germline V gene (reference sequence).

V usage is TRBV5-1 and J usage is TRBJ2-7; the D gene is possibly TRBD2 (5 bases). The V gene lost 0 bases and the J gene lost 3 bases, with 7 bases spanning the gap. The CDR3 runs to 13 residues. Germline V lookup: CDR1 SGHRS, CDR2 YFSETQ. Here the CDR3 reads CASSLGAGYEQYF. CDR3 sequence (DNA): TGCGCCAGCAGCTTGGGGGCGGGCTACGAGCAGTACTTC.

The chain recombines TRBV6-6 with TRBJ1-4, with a possible D match to TRBD1 (5 bases). The V and J ends lost 5 bases and 2 bases respectively, with 18 bases between them. Germline V gene sequence: CDR1 MNHNY, CDR2 SVGAGI (reference sequence). There are 17 residues in the CDR3. The chain's CDR3 is CASSRRPNRGTNEKLFF. The CDR3, as DNA: TGTGCCAGCAGTCGAAGGCCTAACCGGGGGACTAATGAAAAACTGTTTTTT.

The CDR3 DNA is TGTGCCAGTAGTATAGATGTGAGTTATGGCTACACCTTC. Its protein product is CASSIDVSYGYTF. The V call is TRBV19, the J call TRBJ1-2; D ambiguous. Per germline, CDR1 LNHDA and CDR2 SQIVND (reference sequence). Trimming stripped 0 bases from V and 5 bases from J, with 7 bases between. The CDR3 totals 13 residues.

This chain connects TRBV18 to TRBJ2-5; perhaps TRBD1 as D (5 bases). Deletions cut 3 bases from V and 2 bases from J, with 7 bases between. Germline V gene lookup returns CDR1 KGHSH and CDR2 LQKENI. The CDR3 is made up of 13 amino acids. CDR3 sequence reads: CASSPRQQETQYF. The CDR3 DNA reads as TGTGCCAGCTCACCTCGACAGCAAGAGACCCAGTACTTC.

This chain uses TRBV7-6 with TRBJ2-7; 7 bases line up with TRBD1. Germline V lookup: CDR1 SGHVS, CDR2 FNYEAQ. The CDR3 loop spans 15 amino acids. Trimming removed 5 bases from V and 3 bases from J; junction bases left unmatched: 10. The CDR3 loop reads CASSPETGKGYEQYF. CDR3 nucleotide sequence: TGTGCCAGCAGCCCCGAGACAGGGAAGGGCTACGAGCAGTACTTC.

J is TRBJ1-3 and V is TRBV25-1; unclear D gene. Germline V gene lookup returns CDR1 MGHDK and CDR2 SYGVNS. Trimming removed 9 bases from V and 0 bases from J, with 15 bases in between. The CDR3 totals 15 residues. CDR3 bases: TGTGCCAGTGGTCCCGACTCAAGCTCTGGAAACACCATATATTTT. Amino acid sequence: CASGPDSSSGNTIYF.

In nucleotides, the CDR3 is TGTGCCAGCAGCACGGGACTGACCTCTGGAAACACCATATATTTT. It encodes CASSTGLTSGNTIYF. The V call is TRBV7-3, the J call TRBJ1-3; maybe TRBD1 (5 bases). CDR1 and CDR2 (germline): SGHTA, FQGTGA. V dropped 5 bases and J dropped 0 bases, with 11 bases sitting between them. This CDR3 is built from 15 residues. Full variable domain (missing parts from reference TRBV7-3 and TRBJ1-3): GAGVSQTPSNKVTEKGKYVELRCDPISGHTALYWYRQSLGQGPEFLIYFQGTGAADDSGLPNDRFFAVRPEGSVSTLKIQRTERGDSAVYLCASSTGLTSGNTIYFGEGSWLTVV.

This chain uses TRBV5-1 with TRBJ2-7; 11 bases match TRBD2. Germline-derived CDR1 and CDR2 are SGHRS and YFSETQ. There are 15 residues in the CDR3. V was pared by 5 bases and J by 3 bases, with 7 bases of the junction left unmatched. This CDR3 is CASRPGTSGNYEQYF. The CDR3 nucleotides read TGCGCCAGCAGACCCGGGACTAGCGGCAACTACGAGCAGTACTTC.

V usage is TRBV6-2 or TRBV6-3 and J usage is TRBJ2-5, with D possibly matching TRBD2 (5 bases). Germline values: CDR1 MNHEY, CDR2 SVGEGT. With 6 bases removed from V and 5 bases from J, the gap between germline ends came to 13 bases. The CDR3 sequence is 13 residues long. The CDR3 sequence: CASSWRSGETQYF. CDR3 in DNA: TGTGCCAGCAGCTGGAGGTCCGGGGAGACCCAGTACTTC.

In the case of this clone: One junction end disagrees with the germline gene, perhaps due to a read error. V usage is TRBV7-7 and J usage is TRBJ2-5; 11 bases align to TRBD2. The CDR3 totals 16 residues. Germline V gene sequence: CDR1 SSHAT, CDR2 FNYEAQ (reference sequence). The CDR3 region is CASSASSGGAEETQYF. In DNA form, the CDR3 reads TGTGCTAGCAGCGCCAGTAGCGGGGGGGCCGAGGAGACCCAGTACTTC.